This is a list of T cell receptor beta chains from one sample in a study of T cell repertoires in cytomegalovirus infection. TCRdb re-called the reads through MiXCR, storing one row per CDR3 protein. Here the sample spans 250,000 to 300,000 distinct CDR3 sequences, 9.1% being singletons. What was sequenced was PBMCs. The receptors here all came from a human donor in good health (CMV status not recorded). Some clones in this sample may be carry-over from other donors' samples. CDR3s include the opening cysteine and the closing phenylalanine or tryptophan. D genes are given only for firm matches. Expanded clones get a size class; other rows say once, few or many, or leave the size out.

abundance,v_gene,j_gene,d_gene,CDR3aa,CDR3nt
many,TRBV28,TRBJ2-3,-,CASHLGGGVTPDTQYF,TGTGCCAGCCACTTGGGGGGCGGGGTCACCCCGGATACGCAGTATTTT
many,TRBV11-2,TRBJ1-6,-,CASSLDAQVNSPLHF,TGTGCCAGCAGCTTAGATGCACAGGTGAATTCACCCCTCCACTTT
-,TRBV28,TRBJ2-5,TRBD2,CASSGASGGETQYF,TGTGCCAGCAGTGGGGCTAGCGGGGGTGAGACCCAGTACTTC
-,TRBV3-1,TRBJ2-1,TRBD2,CASSQDPSGRYNEQFF,TGTGCCAGCAGCCAAGATCCCAGCGGGAGGTACAATGAGCAGTTCTTC
many,TRBV7-9,TRBJ2-6,-,CASSLGTTGSGANVLTF,TGTGCCAGCAGCTTAGGAACCACAGGGTCTGGGGCCAACGTCCTGACTTTC
many,TRBV7-9,TRBJ2-7,TRBD1,CASSFGQGAGEQYF,TGTGCCAGCAGCTTTGGACAGGGGGCAGGAGAGCAGTACTTC
many,TRBV7-2,TRBJ1-2,TRBD1,CASSLGEGGANYGYTF,TGTGCCAGCAGCTTAGGTGAAGGGGGCGCGAACTATGGCTACACCTTC
many,TRBV7-9,TRBJ2-7,-,CASSFPMTGEQYF,TGTGCCAGCAGCTTCCCCATGACGGGGGAGCAGTACTTC
-,TRBV7-6,TRBJ2-3,TRBD2,CASSHRGTSGFSTDTQYF,TGTGCCAGCAGCCATCGCGGGACTAGCGGGTTCAGCACAGATACGCAGTATTTT
many,TRBV7-2,TRBJ2-1,TRBD1,CASSLGRTGNNEQFF,TGTGCCAGCAGCTTAGGCCGGACAGGGAACAATGAGCAGTTCTTC
-,TRBV12-3/TRBV12-4,TRBJ1-2,-,CASSFGGGQNYGYTF,TGTGCCAGCAGTTTCGGGGGTGGACAGAACTATGGCTACACCTTC
many,TRBV7-2,TRBJ1-1,-,CASSPGGRNEAFF,TGTGCCAGCAGCCCCGGGGGGAGGAATGAAGCTTTCTTT
-,TRBV30,TRBJ1-5,TRBD1,CAWTPGGQGANQPQHF,TGTGCCTGGACACCGGGGGGGCAGGGGGCAAATCAGCCCCAGCATTTT
-,TRBV28,TRBJ2-5,-,CASSLPGAIPQETQYF,TGTGCCAGCAGTCTCCCGGGGGCGATACCCCAAGAGACCCAGTACTTC
-,TRBV6-2/TRBV6-3,TRBJ1-5,-,CASSPDSRNQPQHF,TGTGCCAGCAGTCCGGACAGTCGCAATCAGCCCCAGCATTTT
many,TRBV7-2,TRBJ2-7,-,CASSPRDLSEQYF,TGTGCCAGCAGCCCCCGGGATCTCTCCGAGCAGTACTTC
many,TRBV7-2,TRBJ1-5,-,CASSLRLAPTIDQPQHF,TGTGCCAGCAGCTTGAGGTTGGCACCCACTATAGATCAGCCCCAGCATTTT
few,TRBV7-2,TRBJ2-2,-,CASSFGRSNTGELFF,TGTGCCAGCAGCTTCGGACGTTCGAACACCGGGGAGCTGTTTTTT